The following is a T cell receptor (beta chain) sequence with its context. Antigen unknown. This specimen belongs to a study of vaccination and CD4 T cells after COVID-19. Study as a whole: Two-dose vaccination with either BNT162b2 or mRNA-1273 was given to participants. Cells were stimulated with overlapping spike peptide pools from SARS-CoV-2, HCoV-NL63, HCoV-OC43 and HCoV-229E.

With the Oncomine TCR Beta short-read assay, DNA from cultured CD4+ T cells was sequenced. TCRdb processed the PCR reads anew with MiXCR; each CDR3 protein has one entry. The sample contains more than 4,000 distinct CDR3 sequences, less than 25% of which appear only once. As to treatment: roughly 11-day PBMC culture with coronavirus spike peptide pools or control peptides (ViraFEST assay). Using peptide pools, antigen-specific T cells were expanded in ViraFEST before TCRs were sequenced. Negative selection enriched CD4+ T cells from cultures at less than 11 days. This CDR3 comprises 15 residues. The V end was cut by 4 bases, the J end by 3 bases, with 13 bases between. Germline V CDR1 and CDR2: SGHAT, FQDESV (reference sequence).

The sequence was obtained from a human donor who had recovered from COVID-19. Sequenced: CD4+ T cells from blood, cultured in vitro. J is TRBJ1-3 and V is TRBV11-1; D perhaps matches TRBD1 (5 bases). This chain's CDR3 is CASSSGDGHGNTIYF. The CDR3 DNA reads TGTGCCAGCAGCTCCGGCGACGGACATGGAAACACCATATATTTT.